These 10 T cell receptor beta chains originate from one sample sequenced in a study of cytomegalovirus exposure and HLA in healthy donors. PCR amplification relied on 60 Vbeta primers (plus 13 Jbeta primers). Method: immunoSEQ multiplex PCR; TCRdb's copy keeps in-frame clones and lacks some. The sample shows about 190,000 clones, roughly 80% of them seen only once. The specimen sequenced was PBMCs. The source of these receptors is a young woman in good health and CMV-seronegative.

The chain combines TRBV10-2 with TRBJ1-1, with D possibly matching TRBD1 (5 bases). V gave up 2 bases and J gave up 1 base, with 5 bases separating them. The length of the CDR3 is 13 residues. Germline assignment: CDR1 WSHSY and CDR2 SAAADI. The CDR3 region is CASSEQGNTEAFF. CDR3 DNA: TGCGCCAGCAGTGAGCAGGGGAACACTGAAGCTTTCTTT.

This rearrangement joins TRBV9 to TRBJ2-7; 8 nucleotides match TRBD1. V was pared by 4 bases and J by 5 bases, with 8 bases of the junction left unmatched. The CDR3 has 14 amino acids. CDR1 SGDLS and CDR2 YYNGEE come from the germline V gene. CDR3: CASSTRQGSHEQYF. The CDR3 region has the DNA TGTGCCAGCAGCACTAGACAGGGGAGCCACGAGCAGTACTTC.

The chain is built from TRBV27 and TRBJ1-6; TRBD1 might be the D (5 bases). Germline V CDR1 and CDR2: MNHEY, SMNVEV (reference sequence). V dropped 6 bases and J dropped 7 bases, with 16 bases sitting between them. This CDR3 comprises 15 residues. The CDR3 here is CASRTSGGRNSPLHF. DNA of the CDR3: TGTGCCAGCAGAACCTCCGGGGGAAGGAATTCACCCCTCCACTTT.

The V gene is TRBV6-5, the J gene TRBJ1-2; 8 bases match TRBD1. Germline V gives CDR1 MNHEY, CDR2 SVGAGI. This CDR3 has 14 amino acids. V trimming: 6 bases; J trimming: 4 bases; junction bases outside the gene matches: 7. CDR3 residues: CASSRDRLGYGYTF. CDR3 in DNA: TGTGCCAGCAGCAGGGACAGGTTAGGCTATGGCTACACCTTC.

J is TRBJ2-7 and V is TRBV6-1; D unresolved. This CDR3 spans 14 amino acids. V was clipped by 0 bases and J by 2 bases, with 8 bases between them. Germline CDR1 MNHNS, CDR2 SASEGT. CDR3 coding DNA: TGTGCCAGCAGTGAAGCTGGCAGGCCCTACGAGCAGTACTTC. As protein: CASSEAGRPYEQYF.

The rearrangement links TRBV7-8 to TRBJ1-2; 8 nucleotides align to TRBD1. CDR3 length: 13 amino acids. Germline CDR1 is SGHVS and CDR2 is FQNEAQ. Trimming at V came to 5 bases and at J to 12 bases, leaving 11 bases not matched to a gene. CDR3 nucleotide sequence: TGTGCCAGCAGCCCTCTCCCTGACAGGGGTAACACCTTC. This translates into CASSPLPDRGNTF.

The V call is TRBV5-6, the J call TRBJ1-4; 8 bases fit TRBD1. The CDR3 sequence is 13 residues long. Germline V gene sequence: CDR1 SGHDT, CDR2 YYEEEE. V shed 3 bases and J 7 bases; nucleotides not matched to a gene: 2. In nucleotides, the CDR3 is TGTGCCAGCAGCTACGGGACAGGTGAAAAACTGTTTTTT. Residues: CASSYGTGEKLFF.

This rearrangement joins TRBV29-1 to TRBJ1-1, with D unclear. The CDR3 sequence is 11 residues long. Germline-derived CDR1 and CDR2 are SQVTM and ANQGSEA. With 5 bases removed from V and 5 bases from J, the gap between germline ends came to 9 bases. CDR3 bases: TGCAGCGTTACTATAGGAACTGAAGCTTTCTTT. It translates to CSVTIGTEAFF.

This clone was picked up a small number of times. This sequence joins TRBV16 and TRBJ1-6, with D hard to call. Trimming pared 4 bases from V and 0 bases from J, leaving 7 bases between. The germline CDR1 and CDR2 sequences are KGHSY and FQNENV. This CDR3 region has 15 residues. This CDR3 reads CASSLLSSYNSPLHF. The CDR3 region has the DNA TGTGCCAGCAGCCTCTTGAGCTCCTATAATTCACCCCTCCACTTT.

The sample holds a few counts of this clone. The V gene is TRBV6-6, the J gene TRBJ1-6, with TRBD1 identical over 9 bases. The CDR3 contains 15 residues. Per the germline V gene, CDR1 is MNHNY and CDR2 is SVGAGI (reference sequence). V lost 8 bases to trimming and J lost 7 bases; unmatched junction nucleotides: 9. CDR3 sequence (DNA): TGTGCCAGCGCCGACCCCGGGACAGGGAATTCACCCCTCCACTTT. It specifies CASADPGTGNSPLHF.